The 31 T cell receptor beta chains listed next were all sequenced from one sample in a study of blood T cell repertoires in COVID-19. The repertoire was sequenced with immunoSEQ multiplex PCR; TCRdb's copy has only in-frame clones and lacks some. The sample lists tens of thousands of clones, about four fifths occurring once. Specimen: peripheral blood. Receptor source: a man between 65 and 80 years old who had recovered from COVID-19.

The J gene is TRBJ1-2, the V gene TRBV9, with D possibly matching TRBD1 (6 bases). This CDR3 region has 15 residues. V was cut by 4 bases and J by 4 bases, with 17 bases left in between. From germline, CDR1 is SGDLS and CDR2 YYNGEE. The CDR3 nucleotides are TGTGCCAGCAGCTCTAACCTAAGGACAGCCTATGGCTACACCTTC. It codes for CASSSNLRTAYGYTF.

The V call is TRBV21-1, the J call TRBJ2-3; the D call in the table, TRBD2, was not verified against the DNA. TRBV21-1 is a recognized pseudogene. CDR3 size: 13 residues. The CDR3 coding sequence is TGTGCCAGCAGCAAAGGAGTGCGCGATACGCAGTATTTT. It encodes CASSKGVRDTQYF.

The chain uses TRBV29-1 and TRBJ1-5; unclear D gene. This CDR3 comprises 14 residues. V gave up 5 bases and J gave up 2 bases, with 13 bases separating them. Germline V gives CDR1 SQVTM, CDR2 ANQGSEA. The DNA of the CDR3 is TGCAGCGTTTCCTCCGCCGGAGGCAATCAGCCCCAGCATTTT. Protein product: CSVSSAGGNQPQHF.

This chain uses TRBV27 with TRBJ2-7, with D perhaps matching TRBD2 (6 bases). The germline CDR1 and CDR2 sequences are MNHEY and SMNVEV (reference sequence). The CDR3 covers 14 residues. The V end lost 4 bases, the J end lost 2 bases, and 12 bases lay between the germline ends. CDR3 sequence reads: CASSSRLVPYEQYF. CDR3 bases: TGTGCCAGCAGTTCCCGACTAGTCCCCTACGAGCAGTACTTC.

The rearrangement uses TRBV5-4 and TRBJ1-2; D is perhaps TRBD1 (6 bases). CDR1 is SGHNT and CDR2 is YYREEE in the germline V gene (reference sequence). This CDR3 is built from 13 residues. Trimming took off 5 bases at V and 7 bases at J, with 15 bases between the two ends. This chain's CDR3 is CASSFPGEGGYTF. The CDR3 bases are TGTGCCAGCAGTTTCCCAGGGGAGGGTGGCTACACCTTC. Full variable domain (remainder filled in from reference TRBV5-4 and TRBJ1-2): ETGVTQSPTHLIKTRGQQVTLRCSSQSGHNTVSWYQQALGQGPQFIFQYYREEENGRGNFPPRFSGLQFPNYSSELNVNALELDDSALYLCASSFPGEGGYTFGSGTRLTVV.

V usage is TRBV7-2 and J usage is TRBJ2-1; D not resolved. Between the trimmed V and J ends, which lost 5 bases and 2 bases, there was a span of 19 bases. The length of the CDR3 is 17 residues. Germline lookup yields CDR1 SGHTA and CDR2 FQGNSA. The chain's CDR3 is CASSVMLVRPPYNEQFF. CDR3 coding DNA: TGTGCCAGCAGCGTAATGCTTGTGAGGCCGCCCTACAATGAGCAGTTCTTC.

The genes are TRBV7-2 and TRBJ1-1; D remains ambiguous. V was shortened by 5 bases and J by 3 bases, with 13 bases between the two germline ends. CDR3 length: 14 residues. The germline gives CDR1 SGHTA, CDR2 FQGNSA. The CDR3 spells CASSPRGRDTEAFF. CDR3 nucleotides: TGTGCCAGCAGCCCACGAGGGAGGGACACTGAAGCTTTCTTT.

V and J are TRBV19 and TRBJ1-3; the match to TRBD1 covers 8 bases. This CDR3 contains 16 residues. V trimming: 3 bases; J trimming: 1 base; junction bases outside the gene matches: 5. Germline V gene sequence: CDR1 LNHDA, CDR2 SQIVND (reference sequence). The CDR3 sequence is CASSMQTGESGNTIYF. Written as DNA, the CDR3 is TGTGCCAGTAGTATGCAGACAGGGGAGTCTGGAAACACCATATATTTT.

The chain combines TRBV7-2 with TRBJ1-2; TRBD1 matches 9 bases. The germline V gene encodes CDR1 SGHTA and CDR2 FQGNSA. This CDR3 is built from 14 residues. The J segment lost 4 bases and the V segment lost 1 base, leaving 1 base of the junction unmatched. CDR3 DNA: TGTGCCAGCAGCTTAGGGGGACAGGGCTATGGCTACACCTTC. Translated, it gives CASSLGGQGYGYTF.

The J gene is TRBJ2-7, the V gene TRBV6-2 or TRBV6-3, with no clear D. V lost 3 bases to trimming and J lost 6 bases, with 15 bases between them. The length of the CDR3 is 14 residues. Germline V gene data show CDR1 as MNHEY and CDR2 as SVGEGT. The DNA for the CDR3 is TGTGCCAGCAGTTATGAGCTTCGATCTGTCGAGCAGTACTTC. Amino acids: CASSYELRSVEQYF.

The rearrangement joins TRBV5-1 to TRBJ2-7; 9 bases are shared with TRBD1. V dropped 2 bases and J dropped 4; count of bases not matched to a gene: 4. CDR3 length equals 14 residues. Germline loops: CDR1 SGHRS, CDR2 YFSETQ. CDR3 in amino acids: CASSFWTGVYEQYF. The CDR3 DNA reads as TGCGCCAGCAGCTTCTGGACAGGGGTTTACGAGCAGTACTTC.

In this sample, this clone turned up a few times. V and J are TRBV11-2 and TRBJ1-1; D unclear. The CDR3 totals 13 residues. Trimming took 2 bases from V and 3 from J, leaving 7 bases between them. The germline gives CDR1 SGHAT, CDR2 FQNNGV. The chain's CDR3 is CASSLSRDTEAFF. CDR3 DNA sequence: TGTGCCAGCAGCTTATCGCGTGACACTGAAGCTTTCTTT. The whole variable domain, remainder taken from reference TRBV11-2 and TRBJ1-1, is EAGVAQSPRYKIIEKRQSVAFWCNPISGHATLYWYQQILGQGPKLLIQFQNNGVVDDSQLPKDRFSAERLKGVDSTLKIQPAKLEDSAVYLCASSLSRDTEAFFGQGTRLTVV.

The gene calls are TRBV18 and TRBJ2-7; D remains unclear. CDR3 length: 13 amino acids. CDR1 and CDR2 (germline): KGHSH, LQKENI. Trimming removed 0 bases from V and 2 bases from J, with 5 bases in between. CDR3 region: CASSPPAAYEQYF. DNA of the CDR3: TGTGCCAGCTCACCACCGGCCGCCTACGAGCAGTACTTC.

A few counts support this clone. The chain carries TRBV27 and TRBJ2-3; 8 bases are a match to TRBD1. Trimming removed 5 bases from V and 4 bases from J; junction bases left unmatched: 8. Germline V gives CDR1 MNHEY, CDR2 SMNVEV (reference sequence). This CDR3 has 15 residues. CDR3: CASSPGRGRPDTQYF. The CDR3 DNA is TGTGCCAGCAGTCCGGGCAGGGGGCGACCAGATACGCAGTATTTT.

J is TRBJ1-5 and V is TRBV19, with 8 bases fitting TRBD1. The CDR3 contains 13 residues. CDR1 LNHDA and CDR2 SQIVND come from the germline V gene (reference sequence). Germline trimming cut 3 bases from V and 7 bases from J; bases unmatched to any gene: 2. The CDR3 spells CASSMTGAQPQHF. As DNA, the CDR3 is TGTGCCAGTAGTATGACAGGGGCCCAGCCCCAGCATTTT.

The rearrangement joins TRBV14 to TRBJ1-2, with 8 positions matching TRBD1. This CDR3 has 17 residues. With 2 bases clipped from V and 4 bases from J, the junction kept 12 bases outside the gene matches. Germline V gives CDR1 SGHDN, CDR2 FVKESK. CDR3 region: CASSQSLTGGSPYGYTF. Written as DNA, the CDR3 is TGTGCCAGCAGCCAATCCCTAACAGGGGGATCACCCTATGGCTACACCTTC.

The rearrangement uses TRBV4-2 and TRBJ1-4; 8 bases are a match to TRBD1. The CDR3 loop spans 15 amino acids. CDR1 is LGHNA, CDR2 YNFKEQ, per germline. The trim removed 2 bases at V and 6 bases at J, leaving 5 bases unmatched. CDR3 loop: CASSQRGQEDEKLFF. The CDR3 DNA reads TGTGCCAGCAGCCAAAGGGGACAGGAAGATGAAAAACTGTTTTTT.

DNA of the CDR3: TGTGCCAGCAGCGTAGATTGGGGGCATGGCTACACCTTC. Its protein product is CASSVDWGHGYTF. This sequence joins TRBV9 and TRBJ1-2, with a tentative D call TRBD1 (6 bases). Germline V gene data show CDR1 as SGDLS and CDR2 as YYNGEE. The CDR3 extends over 13 amino acids. The germline V and J ends were trimmed by 0 bases and 6 bases, with 9 bases remaining between them.

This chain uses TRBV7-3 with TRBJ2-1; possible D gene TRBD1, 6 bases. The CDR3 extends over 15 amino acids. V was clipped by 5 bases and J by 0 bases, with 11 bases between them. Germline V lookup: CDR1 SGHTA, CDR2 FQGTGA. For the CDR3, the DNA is TGTGCCAGCAGCACTTTGACAGGCTCCTACAATGAGCAGTTCTTC. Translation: CASSTLTGSYNEQFF.

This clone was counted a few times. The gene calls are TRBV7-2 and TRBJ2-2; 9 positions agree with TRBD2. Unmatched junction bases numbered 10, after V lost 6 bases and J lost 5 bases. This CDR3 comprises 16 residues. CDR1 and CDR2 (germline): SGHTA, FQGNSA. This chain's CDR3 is CASRQISGSKTGELFF. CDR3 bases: TGTGCCAGCAGGCAGATTAGCGGGAGCAAGACCGGGGAGCTGTTTTTT.

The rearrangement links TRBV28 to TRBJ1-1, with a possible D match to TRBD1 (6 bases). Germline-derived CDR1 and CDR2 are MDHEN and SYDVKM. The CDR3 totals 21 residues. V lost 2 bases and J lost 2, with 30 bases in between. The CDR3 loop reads CASSLDGGPSTDRRSNTEAFF. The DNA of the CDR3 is TGTGCCAGCAGTTTAGATGGGGGCCCATCGACGGACCGACGCAGTAACACTGAAGCTTTCTTT.

In nucleotides, the CDR3 is TGTGCCAGCGCCCACTTAGGCCGGGACAATGAGCAGTTCTTC. Translation gives CASAHLGRDNEQFF. V usage is TRBV3-1 (or the pseudogene TRBV3-2) and J usage is TRBJ2-1; D is undetermined. Germline V gene data show CDR1 as LGHDT and CDR2 as YNNKEL (reference sequence). The CDR3 extends over 14 amino acids. V gave up 8 bases and J gave up 5 bases, with 16 bases separating them.

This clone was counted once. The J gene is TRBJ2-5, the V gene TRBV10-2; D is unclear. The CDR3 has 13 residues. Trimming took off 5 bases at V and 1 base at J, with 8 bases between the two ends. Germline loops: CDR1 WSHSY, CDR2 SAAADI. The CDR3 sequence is CASSRGFQETQYF. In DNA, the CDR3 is TGCGCCAGCAGTCGAGGTTTCCAAGAGACCCAGTACTTC.

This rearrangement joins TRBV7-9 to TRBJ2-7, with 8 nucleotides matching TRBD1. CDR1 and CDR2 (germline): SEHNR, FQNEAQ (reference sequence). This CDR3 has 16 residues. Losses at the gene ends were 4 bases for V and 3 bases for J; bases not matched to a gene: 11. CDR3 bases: TGTGCCAGCAGCTCGGGGCAGGGGGCGAAAATCTACGAGCAGTACTTC. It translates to CASSSGQGAKIYEQYF. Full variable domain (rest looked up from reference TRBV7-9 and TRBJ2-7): DTGVSQNPRHKITKRGQNVTFRCDPISEHNRLYWYRQTLGQGPEFLTYFQNEAQLEKSRLLSDRFSAERPKGSFSTLEIQRTEQGDSAMYLCASSSGQGAKIYEQYFGPGTRLTVT.

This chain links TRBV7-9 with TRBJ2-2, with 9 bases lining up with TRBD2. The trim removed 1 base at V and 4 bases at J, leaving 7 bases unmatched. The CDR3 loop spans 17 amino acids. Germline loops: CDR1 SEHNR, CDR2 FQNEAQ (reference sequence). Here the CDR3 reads CASSLDRGRGGTGELFF. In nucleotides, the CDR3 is TGTGCCAGCAGCTTAGATCGCGGGAGGGGCGGCACCGGGGAGCTGTTTTTT. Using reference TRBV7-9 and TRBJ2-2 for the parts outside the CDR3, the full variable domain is DTGVSQNPRHKITKRGQNVTFRCDPISEHNRLYWYRQTLGQGPEFLTYFQNEAQLEKSRLLSDRFSAERPKGSFSTLEIQRTEQGDSAMYLCASSLDRGRGGTGELFFGEGSRLTVL.

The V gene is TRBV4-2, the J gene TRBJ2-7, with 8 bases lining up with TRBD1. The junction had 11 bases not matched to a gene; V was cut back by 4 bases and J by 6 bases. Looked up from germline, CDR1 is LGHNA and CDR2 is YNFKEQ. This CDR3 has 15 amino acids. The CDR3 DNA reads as TGTGCCAGCAGCCCCGGACAGGGCTCGAATAGCGAGCAGTACTTC. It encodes CASSPGQGSNSEQYF.

CDR3 amino acids: CASSQDPPDISYPYEQYF. In nucleotides, the CDR3 is TGCGCCAGCAGCCAAGATCCCCCAGACATTTCCTATCCCTACGAGCAGTACTTC. The chain is built from TRBV4-3 and TRBJ2-7; D unresolved. The germline V gene has CDR1 LGHNA and CDR2 YSLEER. V lost 0 bases and J 2 bases, leaving 20 bases between the germline ends. The CDR3 is 18 residues long.

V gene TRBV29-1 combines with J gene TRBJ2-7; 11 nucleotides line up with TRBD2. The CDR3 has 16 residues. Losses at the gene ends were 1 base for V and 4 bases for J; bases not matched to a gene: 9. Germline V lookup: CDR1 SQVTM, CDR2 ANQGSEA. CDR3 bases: TGCAGCGTTGAAGGGTCTAGCGGGGGGTTGATGTACGAGCAGTACTTC. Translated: CSVEGSSGGLMYEQYF.

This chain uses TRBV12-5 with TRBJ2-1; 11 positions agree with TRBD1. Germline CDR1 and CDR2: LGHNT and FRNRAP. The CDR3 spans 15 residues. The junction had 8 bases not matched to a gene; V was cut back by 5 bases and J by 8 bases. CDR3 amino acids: CASGLGQGATYEQFF. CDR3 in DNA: TGTGCTAGTGGTCTCGGACAGGGGGCCACTTATGAGCAGTTCTTC.

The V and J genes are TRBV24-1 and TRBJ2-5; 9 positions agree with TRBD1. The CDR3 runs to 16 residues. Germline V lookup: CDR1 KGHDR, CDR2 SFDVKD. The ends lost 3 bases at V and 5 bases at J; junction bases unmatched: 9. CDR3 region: CATSDTHRGRGETQYF. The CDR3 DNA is TGTGCCACCAGTGATACCCACAGGGGGCGCGGTGAGACCCAGTACTTC.

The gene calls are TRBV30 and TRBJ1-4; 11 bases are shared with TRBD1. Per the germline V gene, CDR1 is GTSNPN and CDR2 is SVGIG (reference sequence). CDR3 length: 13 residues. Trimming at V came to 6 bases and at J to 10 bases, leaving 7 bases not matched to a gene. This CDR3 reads CACRTGGPRKLFF. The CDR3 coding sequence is TGTGCCTGTCGGACAGGGGGCCCCCGAAAACTGTTTTTT.